The sequence of this TCR beta chain was determined in a study of blood T cell repertoires in COVID-19. Turning to the study itself: The samples span acute and convalescent COVID-19 from the United States, Italy and Spain.

This clone was recorded a few times. The assay was immunoSEQ multiplex PCR, and TCRdb's table has in-frame clones only and misses some. The sample gives around 130,000 clones, about 83% of which show up once; roughly 13% is in the top ten. Germline V gene data show CDR1 as SGHTA and CDR2 as FQGNSA. V was clipped by 1 base and J by 5 bases, with 18 bases between them. The CDR3 is 17 residues long. The sample comprised peripheral blood. The TCR comes from a human donor in a cohort sampled during active COVID-19. This chain uses TRBV7-2 with TRBJ2-1; perhaps TRBD1 as D (6 bases). The CDR3: CASSLELAGVYDNEQFF. CDR3 nucleotides: TGTGCCAGCAGCTTAGAATTAGCAGGGGTGTACGACAATGAGCAGTTCTTC.